This is a list of T cell receptor beta chains from one sample in a study of cytomegalovirus exposure and HLA in healthy donors. Measured with immunoSEQ multiplex PCR; TCRdb has only the in-frame clones, and not every one. Altogether fewer than 250,000 clones are present, roughly 82% being singletons, with the ten largest covering about 6.1%. Input material: PBMCs. Receptors were obtained from a man aged 35-49 years in good health and CMV-seropositive. The CDR3 runs from the conserved cysteine through the conserved F or W. A D gene is named only where the DNA matches it firmly. Only some rows state a clone size, as once, few, many or a class for expanded clones.

D	V	J	size	DNA	CDR3
NA	TRBV28	TRBJ2-1	NA	TGTGCCAGCAGTGCGGCTGAGCAGTTCTTC	CASSAAEQFF
NA	TRBV6-1	TRBJ1-6	NA	TGTGCCAGCACCCCAAAGAGGGATAATTCACCCCTCCACTTT	CASTPKRDNSPLHF
TRBD1	TRBV9	TRBJ1-2	NA	TGTGCCAGCAGCGTATCGGCAGGGGGCGGCTACACCTTC	CASSVSAGGGYTF
NA	TRBV15	TRBJ1-1	NA	TGTGCCACCAGCAGAGGTGACAGTCTGAACACTGAAGCTTTCTTT	CATSRGDSLNTEAFF
TRBD2	TRBV10-2	TRBJ2-3	once	TGCGCCAGCAGTCCCCACGCTAGCGGGAGGGGGATAGGCACAGATACGCAGTATTTT	CASSPHASGRGIGTDTQYF
NA	TRBV4-1	TRBJ2-1	NA	TGCGCCAGCAGCCAAGACTCGCGGGACTCCTACAATGAGCAGTTCTTC	CASSQDSRDSYNEQFF
NA	TRBV9	TRBJ2-2	NA	TGTGCCAGCAGCTACGACCCCCGGGACACCACCGGGGAGCTGTTTTTT	CASSYDPRDTTGELFF
NA	TRBV19	TRBJ2-2	NA	TGTGCCAGTAGTCCGCAGACTGGATTCACCGGGGAGCTGTTTTTT	CASSPQTGFTGELFF
NA	TRBV18	TRBJ1-5	NA	TGTGCCACCACGTCGGGGGGGAGCGATCAGCCCCAGCATTTT	CATTSGGSDQPQHF
NA	TRBV12-1	TRBJ2-5	NA	TGTGCCAGCAGCTTACTAGCGGAGACCCAGTACTTC	CASSLLAETQYF
NA	TRBV6-1	TRBJ1-1	few	TGTGCCAGCCCCTCCGGGGGGGGAGACACTGAAGCTTTCTTT	CASPSGGGDTEAFF
NA	TRBV5-8	TRBJ2-3	once	TGTGCCACACAGGGGAGGTGGGTAGGAGATACGCAGTATTTT	CATQGRWVGDTQYF
NA	TRBV11-2	TRBJ1-4	NA	TGTGCCAGCAGCTTAGTGGGGAGATCGCGGTTTTTT	CASSLVGRSRFF
NA	TRBV10-3	TRBJ1-1	NA	TGTGCCATCAAGGACTTTTCGAACACTGAAGCTTTCTTT	CAIKDFSNTEAFF
TRBD1	TRBV6-1	TRBJ1-1	once	TGTGCCAGCCCCCCGGACAGGGGGGAAGTCACTGAAGCTTTCTTT	CASPPDRGEVTEAFF
TRBD2	TRBV4-1	TRBJ2-3	NA	TGCGCCAGCGGAAGCGGGAGCCCCCCAGATACGCAGTATTTT	CASGSGSPPDTQYF
TRBD1	TRBV15	TRBJ1-2	NA	TGTGCCACCAGCAGAGGGCGGGACAGGGGGAACTATGGCTACACCTTC	CATSRGRDRGNYGYTF
NA	TRBV4-1	TRBJ2-1	NA	TGCGCCAGCAGCCCTATTTTTGTACTAGTGCCCCGTGGGAATGAGCAGTTCTTC	CASSPIFVLVPRGNEQFF
TRBD2	TRBV18	TRBJ2-1	NA	TGTGCCAGCTCACCCGGGGCGGGGGTGTTCCCTGAGCAGTTCTTC	CASSPGAGVFPEQFF
NA	TRBV7-3	TRBJ2-1	few	TGTGCCAGCAGCAAGACTCGCAGGGATGAGCAGTTCTTC	CASSKTRRDEQFF
TRBD1	TRBV30	TRBJ2-5	NA	TGTGCCTGGAGGGGGGGGACAGGGGTAACGGAGACCCAGTACTTC	CAWRGGTGVTETQYF
NA	TRBV20-1	TRBJ2-7	NA	TGCAGTGCTAGCAGGAGGAACGAGCAGTACTTC	CSASRRNEQYF
NA	TRBV5-1	TRBJ2-1	few	TGCGCCAGCAGCTTACCCCAGGGTAGCTCCTACAATGAGCAGTTCTTC	CASSLPQGSSYNEQFF
TRBD2	TRBV7-3	TRBJ2-1	NA	TGTGCCAGCAGCTTAGCTAGCGGGAGCTTGAATGAGCAGTTCTTC	CASSLASGSLNEQFF
NA	TRBV6-6	TRBJ2-7	NA	TGTGCCAGCAGCACTACCTACGAGCAGTACTTC	CASSTTYEQYF
TRBD1	TRBV6-1	TRBJ1-1	NA	TGTGCCAGCAGGGGACAGATGAACACTGAAGCTTTCTTT	CASRGQMNTEAFF
NA	TRBV6-5	TRBJ2-2	NA	TGTGCCAGCAGTTACTCGAGAGTCACCGGGGAGCTGTTTTTT	CASSYSRVTGELFF
TRBD2	TRBV6-1	TRBJ2-1	NA	TGTGCCAGCAGTGGACGGACTAGCGTCTCCTACAATGAGCAGTTCTTC	CASSGRTSVSYNEQFF
NA	TRBV7-9	TRBJ1-2	NA	TGTGCCAGCAGCGTGAGTGGGGCATACGATGGCTACACCTTC	CASSVSGAYDGYTF
NA	TRBV7-8	TRBJ1-2	NA	TGTGCCAGCACCCATACCGGTTCTCCCTTCCCTGGCTACACCTTC	CASTHTGSPFPGYTF
NA	TRBV2	TRBJ1-5	NA	TGTGCCAGCAGTGATCTCAGACAGAGTTTAGGCGATCAGCCCCAGCATTTT	CASSDLRQSLGDQPQHF
NA	TRBV18	TRBJ1-5	once	TGTGCCAGCTCACCCCTCCCGGTGGGCGACAATCAGCCCCAGCATTTT	CASSPLPVGDNQPQHF
TRBD1	TRBV10-2	TRBJ1-1	few	TGCGCCAGCAGTGAGGGGGATGGGACAGGGTGTCTCTTT	CASSEGDGTGCLF
TRBD1	TRBV27	TRBJ2-7	NA	TGTGCCAGCAGTTTGACAGGGGACATCTACGAGCAGTACTTC	CASSLTGDIYEQYF
TRBD1	TRBV29-1	TRBJ2-2	NA	TGCAGCGTTGAAGAGGGGACAGGGTGGGCCGGGGAGCTGTTTTTT	CSVEEGTGWAGELFF
TRBD1	TRBV19	TRBJ1-1	NA	TGTGCCAGTAGTAGCGTAGGACAGGGGGTCTCCGAAGCTTTCTTT	CASSSVGQGVSEAFF
TRBD1	TRBV19	TRBJ2-3	NA	TGTGCCAGTCCGACAGGGGGGATACCAGATACGCAGTATTTT	CASPTGGIPDTQYF
NA	TRBV5-1	TRBJ2-7	once	TGCGCCAGCAGCGACGGACATACAGGCGAGCAGTACTTC	CASSDGHTGEQYF
TRBD2	TRBV7-6	TRBJ2-1	NA	TGTGCCAGCAATCCGAGCGGGAGTACTCGTAATGAGCAGTTCTTC	CASNPSGSTRNEQFF
TRBD1	TRBV18	TRBJ2-1	NA	TGTGCCAGCTCAAAACACAGGGGATTTACCTACAATGAGCAGTTCTTC	CASSKHRGFTYNEQFF
NA	TRBV15	TRBJ2-1	NA	TGTGCCACCAGCAGAGTGGCGGCCGAGCAGTTCTTC	CATSRVAAEQFF
NA	TRBV29-1	TRBJ1-2	NA	TGCAGCGTTGAAGGGAGCCCGTATGGCTACACCTTC	CSVEGSPYGYTF
TRBD2	TRBV9	TRBJ2-1	NA	TGTGCCAGCAGCATCGGACTAGCGGGAGAACTCTACAATGAGCAGTTCTTC	CASSIGLAGELYNEQFF
NA	TRBV19	TRBJ2-1	NA	TGTGCCAGTTTGGGCACGGTGGGCTCCAATGAGCAGTTCTTC	CASLGTVGSNEQFF
TRBD2	TRBV4-2	TRBJ2-7	few	TGTGCCAGCAGCCAAGTGACTAGCGGCTCCTACGAGCAGTACTTC	CASSQVTSGSYEQYF
NA	TRBV18	TRBJ2-6	NA	TGTGCCAGTTATTCTGGGGCCAACGTCCTGACTTTC	CASYSGANVLTF
TRBD1	TRBV2	TRBJ1-2	NA	TGTGCCAGCAGATGGGACAGGGGGAACTATGGCTACACCTTC	CASRWDRGNYGYTF
TRBD2	TRBV6-5	TRBJ2-1	NA	TGTGCCAGCAGTTACGGCGGGAGGGGGGGCAATGAGCAGTTCTTC	CASSYGGRGGNEQFF
NA	TRBV29-1	TRBJ2-1	NA	TGCAGCGTTGTAAATTTGTCCTACAATGAGCAGTTCTTC	CSVVNLSYNEQFF
NA	TRBV2	TRBJ2-2	NA	TGTGCCAGCATTGGGAGAACGAACACCGGGGAGCTGTTTTTT	CASIGRTNTGELFF
TRBD1	TRBV7-9	TRBJ2-3	NA	TGTGCCAGCAGCGAAAGGACAGGTACAGATACGCAGTATTTT	CASSERTGTDTQYF
TRBD1	TRBV19	TRBJ1-5	NA	TGTGCCAGTAGCTCGACAGGGTTTGAGCCCCAGCATTTT	CASSSTGFEPQHF
TRBD2	TRBV10-3	TRBJ2-6	NA	TGTGCCATCCTAACTCCGGGACTAGCGGGAGCAGGGGCCAACGTCCTGACTTTC	CAILTPGLAGAGANVLTF
NA	TRBV6-5	TRBJ1-1	NA	TGTGCCAGCAGTTACGTGGGCAGGGGGAACACTGAAGCTTTCTTT	CASSYVGRGNTEAFF
NA	TRBV2	TRBJ1-2	NA	TGTGCCAGCAGTGAATGGGCCGGGACAACGACGCCCTTC	CASSEWAGTTTPF
NA	TRBV19	TRBJ2-7	NA	TGTGCCAGTAGTATTAGGGGTCTCTCCCTCTACGAGCAGTACTTC	CASSIRGLSLYEQYF
TRBD1	TRBV18	TRBJ2-2	few	TGTGCCAGCTCCCTCGGACAGGTGAACACCGGGGAGCTGTTTTTT	CASSLGQVNTGELFF
TRBD2	TRBV19	TRBJ2-1	NA	TGTGCCAGTAGGGGGATAGCGGGAGGGCCCGATGAGCAGTTCTTC	CASRGIAGGPDEQFF
NA	TRBV19	TRBJ2-3	NA	TGTGCCAGTAGTCGACCAGGGCAACCCCAAGATACGCAGTATTTT	CASSRPGQPQDTQYF